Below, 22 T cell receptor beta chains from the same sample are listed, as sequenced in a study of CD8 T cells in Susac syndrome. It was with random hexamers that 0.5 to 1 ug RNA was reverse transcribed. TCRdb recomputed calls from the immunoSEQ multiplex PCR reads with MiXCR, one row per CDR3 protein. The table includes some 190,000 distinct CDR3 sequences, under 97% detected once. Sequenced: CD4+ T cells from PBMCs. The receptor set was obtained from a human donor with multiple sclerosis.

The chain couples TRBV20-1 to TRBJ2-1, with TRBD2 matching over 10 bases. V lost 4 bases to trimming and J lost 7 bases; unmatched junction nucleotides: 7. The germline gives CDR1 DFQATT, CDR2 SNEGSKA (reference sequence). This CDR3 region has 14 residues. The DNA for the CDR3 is TGCAGTGCTATCGAGCGGGGGGGCGGAAATGAGCAGTTCTTC. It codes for CSAIERGGGNEQFF.

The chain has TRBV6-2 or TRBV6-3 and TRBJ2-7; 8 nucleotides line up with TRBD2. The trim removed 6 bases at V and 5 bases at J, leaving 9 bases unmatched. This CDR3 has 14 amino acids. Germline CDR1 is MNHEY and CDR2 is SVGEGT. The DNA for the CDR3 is TGTGCCAGCAGCCCCGGGGGGGGGCGCAACGAGCAGTACTTC. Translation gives CASSPGGGRNEQYF.

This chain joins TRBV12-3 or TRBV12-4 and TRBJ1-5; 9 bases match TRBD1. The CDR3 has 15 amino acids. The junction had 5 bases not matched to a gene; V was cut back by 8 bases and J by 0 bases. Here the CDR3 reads CASGQGIYSNQPQHF. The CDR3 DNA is TGTGCCAGCGGACAGGGGATCTATAGCAATCAGCCCCAGCATTTT.

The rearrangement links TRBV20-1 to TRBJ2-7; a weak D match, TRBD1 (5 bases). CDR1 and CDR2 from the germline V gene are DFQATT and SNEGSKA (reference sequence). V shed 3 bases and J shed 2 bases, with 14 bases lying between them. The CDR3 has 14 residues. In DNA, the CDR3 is TGCAGTGCTAGCCCCCCAGGGTTGCCCTACGAGCAGTACTTC. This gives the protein CSASPPGLPYEQYF.

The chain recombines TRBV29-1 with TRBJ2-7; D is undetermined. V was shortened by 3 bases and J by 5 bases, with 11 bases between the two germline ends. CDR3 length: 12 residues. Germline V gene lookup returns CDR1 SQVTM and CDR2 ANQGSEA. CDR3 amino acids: CSVDANRDEQYF. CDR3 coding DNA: TGCAGCGTTGATGCGAATAGGGACGAGCAGTACTTC.

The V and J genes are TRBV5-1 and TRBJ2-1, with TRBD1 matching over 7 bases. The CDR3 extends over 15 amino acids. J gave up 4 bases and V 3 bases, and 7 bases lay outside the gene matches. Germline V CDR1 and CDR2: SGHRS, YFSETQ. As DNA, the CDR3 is TGCGCCAGCAGCTCGGGGCTACAGGGGTACAATGAGCAGTTCTTC. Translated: CASSSGLQGYNEQFF.

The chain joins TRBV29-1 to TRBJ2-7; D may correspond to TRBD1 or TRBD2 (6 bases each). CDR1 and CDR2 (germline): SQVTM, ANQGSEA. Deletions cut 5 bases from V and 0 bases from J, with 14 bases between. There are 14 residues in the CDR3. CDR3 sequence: CSVSSRGVSYEQYF. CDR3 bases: TGCAGCGTTTCATCGAGGGGGGTCTCCTACGAGCAGTACTTC.

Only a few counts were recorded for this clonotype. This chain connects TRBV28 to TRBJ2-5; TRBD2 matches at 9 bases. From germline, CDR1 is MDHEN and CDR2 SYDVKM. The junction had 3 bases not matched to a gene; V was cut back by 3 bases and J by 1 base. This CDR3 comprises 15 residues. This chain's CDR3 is CASSLRGGAQETQYF. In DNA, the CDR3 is TGTGCCAGCAGTTTGCGGGGGGGGGCCCAAGAGACCCAGTACTTC.

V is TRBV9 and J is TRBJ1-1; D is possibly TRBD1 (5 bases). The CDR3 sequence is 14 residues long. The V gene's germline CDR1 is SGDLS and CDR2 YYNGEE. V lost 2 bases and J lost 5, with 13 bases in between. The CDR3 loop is CASSVGDFSTEAFF. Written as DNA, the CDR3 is TGTGCCAGCAGCGTGGGGGACTTTAGTACTGAAGCTTTCTTT.

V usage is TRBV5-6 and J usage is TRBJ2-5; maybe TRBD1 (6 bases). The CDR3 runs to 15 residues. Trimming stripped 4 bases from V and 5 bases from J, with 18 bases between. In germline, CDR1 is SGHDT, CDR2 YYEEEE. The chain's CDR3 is CASSPGAGTGETQYF. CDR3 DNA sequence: TGTGCCAGCAGCCCAGGGGCAGGCACGGGGGAGACCCAGTACTTC.

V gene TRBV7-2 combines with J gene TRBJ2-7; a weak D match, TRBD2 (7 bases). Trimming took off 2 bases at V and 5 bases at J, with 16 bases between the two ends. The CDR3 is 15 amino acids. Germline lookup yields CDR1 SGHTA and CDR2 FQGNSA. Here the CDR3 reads CASSLKWGGRDEQYF. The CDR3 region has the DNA TGTGCCAGCAGCTTAAAGTGGGGGGGCCGGGACGAGCAGTACTTC.

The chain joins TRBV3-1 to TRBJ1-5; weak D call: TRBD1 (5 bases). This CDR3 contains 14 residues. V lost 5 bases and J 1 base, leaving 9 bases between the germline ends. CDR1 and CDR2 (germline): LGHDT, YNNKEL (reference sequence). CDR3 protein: CASSGDRSNQPQHF. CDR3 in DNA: TGTGCCAGCAGCGGAGACAGAAGCAATCAGCCCCAGCATTTT.

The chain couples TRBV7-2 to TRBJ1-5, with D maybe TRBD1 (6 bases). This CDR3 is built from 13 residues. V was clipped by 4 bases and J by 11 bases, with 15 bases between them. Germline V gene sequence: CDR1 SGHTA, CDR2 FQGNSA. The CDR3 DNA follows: TGTGCCAGCAGCTCGGACAGAGCGTCAGCCCAGCATTTT. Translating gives CASSSDRASAQHF. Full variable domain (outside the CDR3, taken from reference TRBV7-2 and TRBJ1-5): GAGVSQSPSNKVTEKGKDVELRCDPISGHTALYWYRQSLGQGLEFLIYFQGNSAPDKSGLPSDRFSAERTGGSVSTLTIQRTQQEDSAVYLCASSSDRASAQHFGDGTRLSIL.

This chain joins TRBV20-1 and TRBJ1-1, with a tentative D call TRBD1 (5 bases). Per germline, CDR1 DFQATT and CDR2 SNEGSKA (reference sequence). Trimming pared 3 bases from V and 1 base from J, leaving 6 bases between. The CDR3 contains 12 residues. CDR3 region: CSASRGNTEAFF. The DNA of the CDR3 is TGCAGTGCTAGTAGGGGGAACACTGAAGCTTTCTTT.

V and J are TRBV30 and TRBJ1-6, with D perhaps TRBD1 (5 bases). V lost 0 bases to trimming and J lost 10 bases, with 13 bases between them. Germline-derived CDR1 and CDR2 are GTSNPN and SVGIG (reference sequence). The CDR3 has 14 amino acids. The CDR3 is CAWSVGVLGSPLHF. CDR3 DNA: TGTGCCTGGAGTGTGGGGGTTCTGGGATCACCCCTCCACTTT. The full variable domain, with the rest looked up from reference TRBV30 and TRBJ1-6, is SQTIHQWPATLVQPVGSPLSLECTVEGTSNPNLYWYRQAAGRGLQLLFYSVGIGQISSEVPQNLSASRPQDRQFILSSKKLLLSDSGFYLCAWSVGVLGSPLHFGNGTRLTVT.

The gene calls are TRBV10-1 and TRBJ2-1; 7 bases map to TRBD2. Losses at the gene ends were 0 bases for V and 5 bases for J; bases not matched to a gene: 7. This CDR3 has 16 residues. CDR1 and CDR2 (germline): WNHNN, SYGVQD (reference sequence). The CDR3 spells CASSESRRGNNNEQFF. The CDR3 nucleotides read TGCGCCAGCAGTGAGTCACGGCGGGGGAACAACAATGAGCAGTTCTTC.

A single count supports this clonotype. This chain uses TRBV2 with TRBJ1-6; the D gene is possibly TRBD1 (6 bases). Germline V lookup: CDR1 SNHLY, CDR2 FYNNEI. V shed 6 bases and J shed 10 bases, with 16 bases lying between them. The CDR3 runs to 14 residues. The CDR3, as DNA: TGTGCCAGCAGGGCCCCGCAGGGGTGGTCACCCCTCCACTTT. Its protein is CASRAPQGWSPLHF.

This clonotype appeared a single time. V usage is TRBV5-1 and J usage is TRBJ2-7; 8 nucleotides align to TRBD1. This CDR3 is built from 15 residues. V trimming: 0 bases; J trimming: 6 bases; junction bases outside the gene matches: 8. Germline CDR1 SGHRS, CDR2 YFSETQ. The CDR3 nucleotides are TGCGCCAGCAGCTTGGAGGGACAGGCCAGTCGCGAGCAGTACTTC. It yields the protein CASSLEGQASREQYF. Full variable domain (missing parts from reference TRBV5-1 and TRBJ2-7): KAGVTQTPRYLIKTRGQQVTLSCSPISGHRSVSWYQQTPGQGLQFLFEYFSETQRNKGNFPGRFSGRQFSNSRSEMNVSTLELGDSALYLCASSLEGQASREQYFGPGTRLTVT.

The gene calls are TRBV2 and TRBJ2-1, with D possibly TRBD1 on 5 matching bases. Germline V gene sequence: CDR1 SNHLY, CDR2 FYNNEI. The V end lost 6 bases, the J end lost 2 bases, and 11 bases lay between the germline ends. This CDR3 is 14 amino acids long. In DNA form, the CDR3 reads TGTGCCAGCAGCGAAAGGACACCCTACAATGAGCAGTTCTTC. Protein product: CASSERTPYNEQFF.

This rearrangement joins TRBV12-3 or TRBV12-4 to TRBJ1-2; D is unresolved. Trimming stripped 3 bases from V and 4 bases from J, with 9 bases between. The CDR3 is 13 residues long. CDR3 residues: CASSFIRSYGYTF. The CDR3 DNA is TGTGCCAGCAGTTTTATACGAAGCTATGGCTACACCTTC.

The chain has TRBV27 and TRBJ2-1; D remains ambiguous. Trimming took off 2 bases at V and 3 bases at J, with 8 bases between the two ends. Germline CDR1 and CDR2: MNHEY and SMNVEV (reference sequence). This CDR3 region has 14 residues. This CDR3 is CASSLQTGYNEQFF. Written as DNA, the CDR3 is TGTGCCAGCAGTTTACAGACCGGCTACAATGAGCAGTTCTTC.

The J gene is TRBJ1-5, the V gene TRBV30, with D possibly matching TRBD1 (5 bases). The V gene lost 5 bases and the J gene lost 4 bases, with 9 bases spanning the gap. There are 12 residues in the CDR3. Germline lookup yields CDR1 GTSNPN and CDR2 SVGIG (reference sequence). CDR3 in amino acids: CAWGDFNQPQHF. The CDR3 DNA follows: TGTGCCTGGGGGGACTTTAATCAGCCCCAGCATTTT.